This T cell receptor (beta chain) stems from a study of blood T cell repertoires in COVID-19 (dated by TCRdb to the early 2020s). Regarding the complete study: Collaborator samples came from the United States, Italy and Spain and covered acute and convalescent phases of COVID-19. The material from the prospective study consisted of cDNA or gDNA derived from T cells, B-cell-depleted T cells, or PBMCs. Subjects who had been exposed to COVID-19, were actively infected with it, or had recovered from it provided the deeply sampled blood TCRbeta repertoires that made up the dataset. A freely available public database, intended as a resource for researchers studying the immune response to SARS-CoV-2, is where the repertoires were released. Samples were obtained from the ongoing ImmuneRACE study (first 160 participants) and from over 1,000 subjects provided by 6 global collaborators. A de-identified subject ID, COVID-19 status, age in years and sex were almost always included in the sample metadata. Where available, HLA class I and class II types were obtained from metadata supplied by the sample provider rather than from assay-based typing. Paper-wide results and their limitations: How much clinical and demographic metadata was included differed by source and by participant, and the metadata was provided uncurated.

Each collaborating institution followed its own protocols to collect whole blood in K2EDTA tubes. For TCRbeta analysis, collaborators shipped samples as frozen whole blood, isolated PBMCs, or DNA extracted from either of those sample types. On this clone: This receptor's antigen is unknown. Per-base quality was not reported, and no clone a single base away is much larger than it.

The immunoSEQ Assay, a bias-controlled multiplex PCR, was used to amplify TCRbeta CDR3 regions from genomic DNA. The original pipeline was this. Within the assay, amplification of reference gene primers was used to estimate how many nucleated cells each sample contained. To quantify the absolute abundance of each unique TCRbeta CDR3 rearrangement, sequence reads were collapsed and filtered. For each sample, productive Simpson clonality was calculated by taking the square root of Simpson's diversity index across productive rearrangements. Held by TCRdb, this immuneACCESS table contains in-frame sequences only and omits some clones. Under half of the omission traces to an unresolved V gene where checked; the cause of the rest is unknown. The DNA gave D and trimming, while V, J and clone size come from that table. Across this sample there are 110,000 to 150,000 clones, with 82% seen only once. About 4% of the sample is taken by the ten largest.

The CDR3 holds 15 amino acids from the cysteine to the phenylalanine. The retained sequence is limited to the CDR3, 45 bases, with the frame set at the first base. Relative to germline, V is 0 bases shorter and J is 5 bases shorter, with 11 bases between their ends. CDR1 and CDR2, per the germline V gene (reference sequence), are LGHDT and YNNKEL. The V gene is TRBV3-1 (or the pseudogene TRBV3-2) and the J gene is TRBJ2-1, with the D segment identity uncertain. The source material was peripheral blood. This sequence was found in a woman aged 80 or over with acute or convalescent COVID-19. This receptor has the CDR3 CASSQDARGDNEQFF. The DNA reads TGTGCCAGCAGCCAAGATGCGCGAGGTGACAATGAGCAGTTCTTC.